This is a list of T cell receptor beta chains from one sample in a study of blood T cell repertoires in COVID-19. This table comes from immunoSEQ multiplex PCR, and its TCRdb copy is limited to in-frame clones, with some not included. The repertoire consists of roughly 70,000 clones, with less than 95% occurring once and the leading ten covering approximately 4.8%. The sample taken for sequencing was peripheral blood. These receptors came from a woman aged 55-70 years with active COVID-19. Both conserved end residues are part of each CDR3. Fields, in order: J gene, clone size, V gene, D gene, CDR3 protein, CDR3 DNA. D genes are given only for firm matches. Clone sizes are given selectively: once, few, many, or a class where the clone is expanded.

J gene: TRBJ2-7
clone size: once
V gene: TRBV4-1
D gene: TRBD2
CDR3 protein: CASSPTQSGRAYEQYF
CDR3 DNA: TGCGCCAGCAGCCCGACGCAGAGCGGGAGGGCCTACGAGCAGTACTTC

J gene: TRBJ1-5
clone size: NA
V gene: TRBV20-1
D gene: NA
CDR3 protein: CSASRPRGADQPQHF
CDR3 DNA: TGCAGTGCTAGTAGGCCCAGGGGAGCAGATCAGCCCCAGCATTTT

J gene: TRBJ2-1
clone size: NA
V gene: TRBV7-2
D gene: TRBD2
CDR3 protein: CASSLESSGRNEQFF
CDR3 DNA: TGTGCCAGCAGCTTAGAGTCTAGCGGTAGGAATGAGCAGTTCTTC

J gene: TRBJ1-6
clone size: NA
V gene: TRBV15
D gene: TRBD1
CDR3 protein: CATSTVPGQGWGHSPLHF
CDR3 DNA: TGTGCCACCAGCACTGTCCCGGGACAGGGGTGGGGTCATTCACCCCTCCACTTT

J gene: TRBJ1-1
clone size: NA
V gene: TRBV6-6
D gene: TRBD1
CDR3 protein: CASGTALNTEAFF
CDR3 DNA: TGTGCCAGCGGGACAGCTCTGAACACTGAAGCTTTCTTT

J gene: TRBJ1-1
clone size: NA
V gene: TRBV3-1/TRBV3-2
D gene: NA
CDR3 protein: CASTRGGTEAFF
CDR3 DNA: TGTGCCAGCACTCGCGGTGGCACTGAAGCTTTCTTT

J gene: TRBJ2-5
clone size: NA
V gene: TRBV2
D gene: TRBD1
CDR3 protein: CASSRDRGRETQYF
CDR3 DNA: TGTGCCAGCAGTCGGGACAGGGGGAGGGAGACCCAGTACTTC

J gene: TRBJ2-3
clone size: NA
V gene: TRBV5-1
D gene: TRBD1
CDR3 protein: CASSSGQGIDTQYF
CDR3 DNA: TGCGCCAGCAGCTCGGGACAGGGGATAGATACGCAGTATTTT

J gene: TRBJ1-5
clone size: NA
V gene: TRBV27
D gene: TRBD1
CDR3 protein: CASSPRQGGNQPQHF
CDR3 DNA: TGTGCCAGCAGCCCAAGACAGGGGGGCAATCAGCCCCAGCATTTT

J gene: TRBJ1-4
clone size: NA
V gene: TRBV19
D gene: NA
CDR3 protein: CASRPGQTTNEKLFF
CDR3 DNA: TGTGCCAGTAGGCCGGGACAAACAACTAATGAAAAACTGTTTTTT

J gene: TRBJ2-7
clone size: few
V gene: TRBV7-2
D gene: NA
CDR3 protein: CASSPGRGGVYYEQYF
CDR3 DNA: TGTGCCAGCAGCCCCGGAAGGGGCGGAGTCTACTACGAGCAGTACTTC

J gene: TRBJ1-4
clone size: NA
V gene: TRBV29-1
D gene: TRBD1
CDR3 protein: CSATTGANEKLFF
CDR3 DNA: TGCAGCGCCACGACAGGGGCCAATGAAAAACTGTTTTTT

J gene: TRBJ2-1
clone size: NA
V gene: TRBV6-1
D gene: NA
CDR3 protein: CASSESHRHNEQFF
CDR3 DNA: TGTGCCAGCAGTGAAAGTCACAGGCACAATGAGCAGTTCTTC

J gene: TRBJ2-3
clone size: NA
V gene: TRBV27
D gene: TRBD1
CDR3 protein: CASRITGVTDTQYF
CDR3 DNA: TGTGCCAGCAGAATCACAGGGGTGACAGATACGCAGTATTTT

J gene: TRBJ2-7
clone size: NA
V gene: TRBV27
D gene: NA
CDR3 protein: CASSLSIRSYEQYF
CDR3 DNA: TGTGCCAGCAGTTTATCTATCCGTTCCTACGAGCAGTACTTC

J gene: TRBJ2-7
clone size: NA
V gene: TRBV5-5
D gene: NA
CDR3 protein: CASSWRLFDGREQYF
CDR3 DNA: TGTGCCAGCAGCTGGAGGTTATTCGACGGACGCGAGCAGTACTTC

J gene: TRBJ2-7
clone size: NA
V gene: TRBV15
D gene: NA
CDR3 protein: CATSREYGSGRSYEQYF
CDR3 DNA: TGTGCCACCAGCAGAGAGTACGGTAGCGGCCGTTCCTACGAGCAGTACTTC

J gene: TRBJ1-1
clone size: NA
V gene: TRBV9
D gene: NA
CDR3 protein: CASSVASGLLNTEAFF
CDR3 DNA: TGTGCCAGCAGCGTAGCTTCTGGACTCCTGAACACTGAAGCTTTCTTT

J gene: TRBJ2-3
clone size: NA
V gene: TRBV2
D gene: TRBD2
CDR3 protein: CAGSEGTSGWGADTQYF
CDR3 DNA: TGTGCCGGCAGTGAAGGGACTAGCGGTTGGGGTGCGGATACGCAGTATTTT

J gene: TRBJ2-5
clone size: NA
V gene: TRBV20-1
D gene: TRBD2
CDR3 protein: CSASRLAGEQETQYF
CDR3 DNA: TGCAGTGCTAGTCGGCTAGCGGGAGAGCAAGAGACCCAGTACTTC

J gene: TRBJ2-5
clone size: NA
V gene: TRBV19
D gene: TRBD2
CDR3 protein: CASSISTSGYQETQYF
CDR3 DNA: TGTGCCAGTAGTATTTCGACTAGCGGATATCAAGAGACCCAGTACTTC

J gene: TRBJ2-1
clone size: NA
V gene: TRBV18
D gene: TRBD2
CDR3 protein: CASSPRLAGKIYNEQFF
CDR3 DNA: TGTGCCAGCTCACCGCGACTAGCGGGTAAGATTTACAATGAGCAGTTCTTC

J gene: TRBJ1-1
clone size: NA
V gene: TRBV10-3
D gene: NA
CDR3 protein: CAISGSTVPLNTEAFF
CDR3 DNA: TGTGCCATCAGTGGGTCCACAGTTCCGTTGAACACTGAAGCTTTCTTT

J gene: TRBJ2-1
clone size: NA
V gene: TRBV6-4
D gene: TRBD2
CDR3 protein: CASSISGANNEQFF
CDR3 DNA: TGTGCCAGCAGCATTAGCGGGGCAAACAATGAGCAGTTCTTC

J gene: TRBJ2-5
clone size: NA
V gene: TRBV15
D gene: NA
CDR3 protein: CATSSGPQETQYF
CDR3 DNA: TGTGCCACCAGTTCAGGGCCGCAAGAGACCCAGTACTTC

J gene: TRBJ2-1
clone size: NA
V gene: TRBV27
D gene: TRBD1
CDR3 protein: CASSLRTGYSNEQFF
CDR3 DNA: TGTGCCAGCAGTTTGAGGACAGGGTATAGCAATGAGCAGTTCTTC

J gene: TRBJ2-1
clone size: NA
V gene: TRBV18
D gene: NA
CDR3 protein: CASSPGQNNEQFF
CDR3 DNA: TGTGCCAGCTCACCAGGACAGAACAATGAGCAGTTCTTC

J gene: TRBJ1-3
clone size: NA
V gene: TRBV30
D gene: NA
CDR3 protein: CAWSNLSGNTIYF
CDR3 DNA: TGTGCCTGGAGTAATCTCTCTGGAAACACCATATATTTT

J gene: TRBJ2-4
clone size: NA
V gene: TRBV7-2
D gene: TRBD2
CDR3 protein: CASSPGTSGRGDIQYF
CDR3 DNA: TGTGCCAGCAGCCCAGGGACTAGCGGGAGAGGGGACATTCAGTACTTC

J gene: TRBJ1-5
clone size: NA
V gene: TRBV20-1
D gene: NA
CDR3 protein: CSASTGGYNQPQHF
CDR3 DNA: TGCAGTGCCAGTACTGGGGGGTACAATCAGCCCCAGCATTTT

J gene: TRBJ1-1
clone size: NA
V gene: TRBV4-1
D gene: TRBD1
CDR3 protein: CASSQRGLGTEAFF
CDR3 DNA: TGCGCCAGCAGCCAGAGGGGGCTGGGCACTGAAGCTTTCTTT

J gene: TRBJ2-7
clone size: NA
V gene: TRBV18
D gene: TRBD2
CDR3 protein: CASSQGLAGPYEQYF
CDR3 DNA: TGTGCCAGCTCCCAAGGACTAGCGGGCCCCTACGAGCAGTACTTC

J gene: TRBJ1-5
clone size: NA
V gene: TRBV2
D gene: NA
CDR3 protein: CASSVLRSNQPQHF
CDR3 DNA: TGTGCCAGCAGTGTTCTTCGTAGCAATCAGCCCCAGCATTTT

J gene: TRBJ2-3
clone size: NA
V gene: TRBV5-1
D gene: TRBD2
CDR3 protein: CASSLTSGRTDTQYF
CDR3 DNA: TGCGCCAGCAGCTTGACTAGCGGGAGAACAGATACGCAGTATTTT

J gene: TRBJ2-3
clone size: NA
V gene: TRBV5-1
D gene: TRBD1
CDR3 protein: CASRRGDRGTDTQYF
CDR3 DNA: TGCGCCAGCAGGAGAGGGGACAGGGGCACAGATACGCAGTATTTT

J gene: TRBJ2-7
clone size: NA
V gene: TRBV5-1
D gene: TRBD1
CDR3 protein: CASSDARDRVLYEQYF
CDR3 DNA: TGCGCCAGCAGCGACGCCCGGGACAGGGTCTTGTACGAGCAGTACTTC

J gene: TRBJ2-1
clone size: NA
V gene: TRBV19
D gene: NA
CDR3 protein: CASSIASASHNEQFF
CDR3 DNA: TGTGCCAGTAGTATTGCTAGCGCTTCCCACAATGAGCAGTTCTTC

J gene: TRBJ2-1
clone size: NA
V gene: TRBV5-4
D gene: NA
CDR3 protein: CAGKWRTDNEQFF
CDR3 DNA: TGTGCCGGGAAGTGGCGGACAGACAATGAGCAGTTCTTC

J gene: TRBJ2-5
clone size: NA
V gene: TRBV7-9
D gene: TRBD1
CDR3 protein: CASNQRTGGRLQETQYF
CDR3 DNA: TGTGCCAGCAACCAAAGAACAGGGGGCCGTCTCCAAGAGACCCAGTACTTC

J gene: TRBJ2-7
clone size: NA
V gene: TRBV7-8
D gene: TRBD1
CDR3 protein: CASSRTGTGRQYEQYF
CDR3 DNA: TGTGCCAGCAGTCGAACCGGGACAGGGAGACAGTACGAGCAGTACTTC

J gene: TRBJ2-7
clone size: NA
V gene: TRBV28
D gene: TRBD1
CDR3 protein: CASRVQGPSYEQYF
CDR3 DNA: TGTGCCAGCAGGGTACAGGGGCCTTCCTACGAGCAGTACTTC

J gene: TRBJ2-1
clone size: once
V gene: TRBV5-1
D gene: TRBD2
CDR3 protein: CASSLGASGRAYNEQFF
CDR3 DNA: TGCGCCAGCAGCTTGGGCGCTAGCGGGAGGGCCTACAATGAGCAGTTCTTC

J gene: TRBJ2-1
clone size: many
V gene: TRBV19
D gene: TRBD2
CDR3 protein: CASSIQAGVMSTYNEQFF
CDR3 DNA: TGTGCCAGTAGTATACAAGCGGGAGTGATGTCAACTTACAATGAGCAGTTCTTC

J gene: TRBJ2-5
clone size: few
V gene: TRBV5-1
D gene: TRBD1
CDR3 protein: CASSLQGLETQYF
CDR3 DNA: TGCGCCAGCAGCTTACAGGGGCTAGAGACCCAGTACTTC

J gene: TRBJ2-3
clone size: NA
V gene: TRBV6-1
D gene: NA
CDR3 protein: CASSESFGRDTQYF
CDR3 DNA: TGTGCCAGCAGTGAATCGTTTGGCAGAGATACGCAGTATTTT

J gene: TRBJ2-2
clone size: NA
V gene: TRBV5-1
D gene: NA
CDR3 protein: CASSQRQLANTGELFF
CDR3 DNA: TGCGCCAGCAGCCAACGACAGTTAGCGAACACCGGGGAGCTGTTTTTT

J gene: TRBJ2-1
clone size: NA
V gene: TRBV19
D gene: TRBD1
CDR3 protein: CASSTGQVHNEQFF
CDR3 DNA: TGTGCCAGTAGTACCGGACAGGTTCACAATGAGCAGTTCTTC

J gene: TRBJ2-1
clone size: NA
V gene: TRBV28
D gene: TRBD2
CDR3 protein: CASSTSGTSGYNEQFF
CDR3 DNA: TGTGCCAGCAGCACAAGCGGGACTAGCGGTTACAATGAGCAGTTCTTC

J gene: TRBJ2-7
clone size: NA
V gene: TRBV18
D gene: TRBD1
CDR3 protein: CASSLQGSYEQYF
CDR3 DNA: TGTGCCAGCTCATTACAGGGGAGCTACGAGCAGTACTTC

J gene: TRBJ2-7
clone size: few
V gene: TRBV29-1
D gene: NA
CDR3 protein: CSAVVTYEQYF
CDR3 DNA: TGCAGCGCTGTTGTCACCTACGAGCAGTACTTC

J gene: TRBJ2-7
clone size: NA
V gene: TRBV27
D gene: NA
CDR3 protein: CASRKAEFYEQYF
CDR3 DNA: TGTGCCAGCAGGAAGGCGGAGTTTTACGAGCAGTACTTC

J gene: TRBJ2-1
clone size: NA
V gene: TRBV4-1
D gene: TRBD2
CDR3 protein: CASSQETSGRVNEQFF
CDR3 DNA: TGCGCCAGCAGCCAAGAGACTAGCGGGAGAGTAAATGAGCAGTTCTTC

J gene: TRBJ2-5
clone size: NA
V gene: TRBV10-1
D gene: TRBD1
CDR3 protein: CASSEGQGGTQYF
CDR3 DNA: TGCGCCAGCAGTGAGGGACAGGGGGGGACCCAGTACTTC